This T cell receptor (beta chain) derives from a study of blood T cell repertoires in COVID-19. Sequenced by immunoSEQ multiplex PCR; TCRdb stores in-frame clones only, minus some. The sample consists of approximately 300,000 clones, 70% to 90% of them appearing once. V lost 2 bases, J lost 13 bases, and 11 bases stayed unmatched. The CDR3 contains 14 residues. Germline CDR1 and CDR2: SGHDT and YYEEEE. This clonotype was obtained from a woman aged 45-65 years with active or convalescent COVID-19. The sample was peripheral blood. The chain has TRBV5-6 and TRBJ1-2; TRBD1 matches 10 bases. Here the CDR3 DNA reads TGTGCCAGCAGCTTACCCGACAGGGGGCGAATCTCCACCTTC. It encodes CASSLPDRGRISTF.